This TCR beta chain was observed in a study of T cells after yellow fever vaccination. V was trimmed by 7 bases and J by 2 bases, leaving 16 bases between them. The CDR3 spans 15 residues. The germline V gene encodes CDR1 LNHDA and CDR2 SQIVND (reference sequence). Template switching with 5'RACE generated the TCR cDNA and added a universal primer site and UMIs. MiXCR was run by TCRdb on the 5' RACE reads, yielding one entry per CDR3 protein. The sample consists of over 110,000 distinct CDR3 sequences, about 8% of them appearing once. Findings of the study overall: CD4 and CD8 compartments shared a small share of clonotypes. Abundant clonotypes (contaminants from the bulk population) could be present in FACS-sorted repertoires.

This clonotype was found many times. Antigen: not known. This specimen was CD4+ T cells sorted from PBMCs, taken 5 days after the yellow fever booster vaccination. The TCR sequence derives from a man in his thirties or forties who received the YFV17D yellow fever vaccine. The chain uses TRBV19 and TRBJ2-3, with D maybe TRBD1 (5 bases). CDR3 region: CASTRRDRATDTQYF. The DNA of the CDR3 is TGTGCCAGTACCCGTCGAGACAGAGCCACAGATACGCAGTATTTT.